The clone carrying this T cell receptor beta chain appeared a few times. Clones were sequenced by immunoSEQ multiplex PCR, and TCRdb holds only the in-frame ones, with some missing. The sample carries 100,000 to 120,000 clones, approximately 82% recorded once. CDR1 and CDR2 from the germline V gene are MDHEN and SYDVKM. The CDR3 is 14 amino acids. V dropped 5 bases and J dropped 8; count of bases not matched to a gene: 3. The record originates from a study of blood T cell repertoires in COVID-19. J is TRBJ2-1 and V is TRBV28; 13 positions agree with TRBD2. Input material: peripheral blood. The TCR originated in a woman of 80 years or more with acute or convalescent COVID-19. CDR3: CASSRTSGSYEQFF. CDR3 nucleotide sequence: TGTGCCAGCAGTAGGACTAGCGGGAGCTATGAGCAGTTCTTC.